Listed below are T cell receptor beta chains from one sample, sequenced in a study of T cell changes during pregnancy in multiple sclerosis. Clones were sequenced by immunoSEQ multiplex PCR, and TCRdb holds only the in-frame ones, with some missing. The table lists around 70,000 clones, roughly 92% of them singletons. The sequenced sample was peripheral blood, obtained after pregnancy. Every receptor here comes from a female donor in good health, enrolled as a control in a pregnancy study. The CDR3 runs from the conserved cysteine through the conserved F or W. Each record gives: CDR3 protein, CDR3 DNA, D gene, V gene, clone size, J gene. D genes are given only for firm matches. Clone size appears in some rows only: once, few, many, or a class for an expanded clone.

CASSLAGGQGGYGYTF | TGCGCCAGCAGCTTGGCGGGGGGACAGGGCGGCTATGGCTACACCTTC | TRBD1 | TRBV5-1 | NA | TRBJ1-2
CASSELRAGGHNEQFF | TGTGCCAGCAGTGAACTACGAGCGGGGGGGCACAATGAGCAGTTCTTC | TRBD2 | TRBV2 | NA | TRBJ2-1
CASSFDTLYQETQYF | TGTGCCAGCAGTTTCGACACCCTATACCAAGAGACCCAGTACTTC | NA | TRBV28 | NA | TRBJ2-5
CASSRGSRTVSGELFF | TGTGCCAGCAGCCGCGGGTCCAGGACCGTCTCCGGGGAGCTGTTTTTT | NA | TRBV7-2 | NA | TRBJ2-2
CASSEGRAGSQPQHF | TGTGCCAGCAGTGAAGGTCGCGCGGGGAGTCAGCCCCAGCATTTT | NA | TRBV6-1 | NA | TRBJ1-5
CASSSDERNIQYF | TGTGCCAGCAGCTCCGACGAGCGAAACATTCAGTACTTC | NA | TRBV11-3 | NA | TRBJ2-4
CASSYSQGSNQPQHF | TGTGCCAGCAGTTACTCACAGGGCAGCAATCAGCCCCAGCATTTT | NA | TRBV6-6 | NA | TRBJ1-5
CSVDQAGGNTDTQYF | TGCAGCGTTGATCAAGCGGGAGGAAACACAGATACGCAGTATTTT | TRBD2 | TRBV29-1 | NA | TRBJ2-3
CASSFRAPGQAPTYNEQFF | TGTGCCAGCAGTTTTAGGGCACCCGGACAGGCTCCCACCTACAATGAGCAGTTCTTC | TRBD1 | TRBV27 | NA | TRBJ2-1
CASSLTSGGSYEQYF | TGTGCCAGCAGTTTGACTAGCGGGGGCTCCTACGAGCAGTACTTC | TRBD2 | TRBV28 | NA | TRBJ2-7
CASSLAGGDEQFF | TGTGCCAGCAGCTTAGCAGGGGGCGATGAGCAGTTCTTC | TRBD1 | TRBV7-9 | NA | TRBJ2-1
CASSQGATEAFF | TGTGCCAGCAGCCAAGGGGCCACTGAAGCTTTCTTT | NA | TRBV4-2 | few | TRBJ1-1
CASSEALRTGELFF | TGTGCCAGCAGTGAAGCGCTGAGGACCGGGGAGCTGTTTTTT | NA | TRBV2 | NA | TRBJ2-2
CASSQSPGYSNQPQHF | TGCGCCAGCAGTCAATCTCCAGGGTATAGCAATCAGCCCCAGCATTTT | NA | TRBV23-1 | NA | TRBJ1-5
CASKDLAPGELFF | TGTGCCAGCAAGGATCTAGCCCCCGGGGAGCTGTTTTTT | NA | TRBV2 | once | TRBJ2-2
CASSLGGTQYF | TGCGCCAGCAGCTTGGGAGGGACCCAGTACTTC | NA | TRBV5-1 | NA | TRBJ2-5
CASSDRFGTSIADTQYF | TGCGCCAGCAGCGACCGTTTTGGGACTAGCATTGCGGATACGCAGTATTTT | TRBD2 | TRBV5-1 | NA | TRBJ2-3
CARSNTQYF | TGTGCCAGGAGTAATACGCAGTATTTT | NA | TRBV10-3 | NA | TRBJ2-3
CASSPPGDSPLHF | TGTGCCAGCAGCCCCCCCGGGGATTCACCCCTCCACTTT | NA | TRBV9 | NA | TRBJ1-6
CASSPGGPTSSYNSPLHF | TGTGCCAGCAGCCCGGGGGGACCGACGAGCTCCTATAATTCACCCCTCCACTTT | NA | TRBV5-6 | NA | TRBJ1-6
CASSGQGGGNQPQHF | TGTGCCAGCAGTGGTCAAGGAGGGGGCAATCAGCCCCAGCATTTT | NA | TRBV6-1 | NA | TRBJ1-5
CASSPLPTTYQETQYF | TGTGCCAGCTCACCCCTGCCCACAACGTACCAAGAGACCCAGTACTTC | NA | TRBV18 | NA | TRBJ2-5
CASSLQGHTEAFF | TGTGCCAGCAGCCTACAGGGGCACACTGAAGCTTTCTTT | TRBD1 | TRBV14 | NA | TRBJ1-1
CASSPGGVGWNSYNEQFF | TGTGCCAGCTCACCAGGGGGGGTAGGGTGGAACTCCTACAATGAGCAGTTCTTC | TRBD2 | TRBV18 | NA | TRBJ2-1
CASSLGHINYGYTF | TGTGCCAGTAGCCTGGGGCATATTAACTATGGCTACACCTTC | NA | TRBV19 | once | TRBJ1-2